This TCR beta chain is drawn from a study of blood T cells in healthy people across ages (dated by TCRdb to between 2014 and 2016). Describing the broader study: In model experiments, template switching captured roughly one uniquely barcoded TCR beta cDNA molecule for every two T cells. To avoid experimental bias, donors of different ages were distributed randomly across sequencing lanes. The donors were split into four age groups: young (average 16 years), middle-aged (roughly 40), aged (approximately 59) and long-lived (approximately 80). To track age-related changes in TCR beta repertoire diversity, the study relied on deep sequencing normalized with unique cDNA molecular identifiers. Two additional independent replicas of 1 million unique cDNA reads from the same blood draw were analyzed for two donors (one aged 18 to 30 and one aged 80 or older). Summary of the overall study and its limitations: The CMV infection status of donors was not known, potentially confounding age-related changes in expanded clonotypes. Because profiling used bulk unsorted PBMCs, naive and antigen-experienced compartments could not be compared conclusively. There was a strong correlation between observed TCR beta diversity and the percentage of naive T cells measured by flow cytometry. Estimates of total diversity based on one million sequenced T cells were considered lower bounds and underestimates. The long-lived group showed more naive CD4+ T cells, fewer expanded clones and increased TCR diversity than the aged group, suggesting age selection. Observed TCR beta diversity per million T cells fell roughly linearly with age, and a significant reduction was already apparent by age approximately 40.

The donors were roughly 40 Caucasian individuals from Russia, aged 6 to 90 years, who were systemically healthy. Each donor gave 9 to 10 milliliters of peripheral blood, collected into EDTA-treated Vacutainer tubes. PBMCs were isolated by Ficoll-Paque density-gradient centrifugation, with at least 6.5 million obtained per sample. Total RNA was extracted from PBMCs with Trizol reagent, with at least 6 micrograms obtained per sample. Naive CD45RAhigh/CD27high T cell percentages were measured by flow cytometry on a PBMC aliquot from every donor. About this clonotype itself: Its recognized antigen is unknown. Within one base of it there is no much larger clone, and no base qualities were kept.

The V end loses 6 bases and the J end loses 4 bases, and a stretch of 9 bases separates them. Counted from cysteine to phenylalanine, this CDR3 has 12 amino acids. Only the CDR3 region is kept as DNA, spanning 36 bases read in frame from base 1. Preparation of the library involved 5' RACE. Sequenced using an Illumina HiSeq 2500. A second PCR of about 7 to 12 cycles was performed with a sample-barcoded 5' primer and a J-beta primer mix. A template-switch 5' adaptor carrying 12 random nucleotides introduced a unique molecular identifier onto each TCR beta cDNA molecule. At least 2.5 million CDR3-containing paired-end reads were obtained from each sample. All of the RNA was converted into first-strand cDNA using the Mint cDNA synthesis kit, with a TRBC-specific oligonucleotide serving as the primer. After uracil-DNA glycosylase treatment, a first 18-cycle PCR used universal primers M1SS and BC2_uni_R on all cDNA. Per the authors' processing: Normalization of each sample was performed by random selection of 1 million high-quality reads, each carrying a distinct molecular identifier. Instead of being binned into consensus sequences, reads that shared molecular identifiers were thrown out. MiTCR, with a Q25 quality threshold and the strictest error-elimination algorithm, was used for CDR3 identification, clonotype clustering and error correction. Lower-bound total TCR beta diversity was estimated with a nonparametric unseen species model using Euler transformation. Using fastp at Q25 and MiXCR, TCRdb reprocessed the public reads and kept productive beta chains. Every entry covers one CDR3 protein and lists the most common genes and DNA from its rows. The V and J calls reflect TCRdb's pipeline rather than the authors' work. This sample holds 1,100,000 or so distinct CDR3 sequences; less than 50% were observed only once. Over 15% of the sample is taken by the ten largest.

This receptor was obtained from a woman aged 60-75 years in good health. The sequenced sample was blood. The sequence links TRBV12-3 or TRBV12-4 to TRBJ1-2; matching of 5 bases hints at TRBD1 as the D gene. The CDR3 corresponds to CASRQGIYGYTF. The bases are TGTGCCAGCAGGCAGGGTATCTATGGCTACACCTTC.